This TCR beta chain emerged from a study of blood T cells in healthy people across ages. This CDR3 has 18 residues. Germline CDR1 reads LGHNA; CDR2 reads YSLEER. Primed by a sample-barcoded 5' primer and a J-beta primer mix, a second PCR proceeded for about 7 to 11 cycles. TCRdb ran MiXCR on the 5' RACE reads and lists one entry per CDR3 protein. This sample has 590,000 or so distinct CDR3 sequences, with approximately 30% found just once. The chain is built from TRBV4-3 and TRBJ2-1, with no clear D. The end of the DNA fits TRBJ2-7 better, so the J call may be wrong. The receptor was isolated from a woman aged 80 or older in good health. The sequencing sample was made of blood. CDR3 amino acids: CASSQDRVGFSSYNEQYF. The DNA of the CDR3 is TGCGCCAGCAGCCAAGATAGGGTGGGCTTTAGCTCCTACAATGAGCAGTACTTC.